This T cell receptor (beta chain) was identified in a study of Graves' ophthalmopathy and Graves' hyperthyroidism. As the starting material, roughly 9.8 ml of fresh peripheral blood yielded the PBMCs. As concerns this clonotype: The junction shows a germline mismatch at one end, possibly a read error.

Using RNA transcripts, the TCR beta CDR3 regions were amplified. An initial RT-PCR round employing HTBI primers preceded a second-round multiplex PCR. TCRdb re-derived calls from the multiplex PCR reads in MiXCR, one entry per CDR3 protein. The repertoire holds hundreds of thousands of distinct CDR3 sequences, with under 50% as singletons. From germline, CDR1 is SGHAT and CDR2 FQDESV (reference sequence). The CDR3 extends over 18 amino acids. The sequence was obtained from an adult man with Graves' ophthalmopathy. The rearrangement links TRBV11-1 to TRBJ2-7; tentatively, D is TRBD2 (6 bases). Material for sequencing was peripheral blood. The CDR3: CASSLANSGLRSSYEQYF. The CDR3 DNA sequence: TGCGCCAGCAGCTTGGCTAATTCGGGACTCCGGAGCTCCTACGAGCAGTACTTC.